This TCR beta chain was observed in a study of T cells in Graves' hyperthyroidism and ophthalmopathy (dated by TCRdb to about 2019). With regard to the full study: Peripheral blood was collected at initial diagnosis, before any treatment. To identify TCR V-J signatures that set the groups apart, the researchers used a discovery cohort of 90 to 100 patients, made up of 40 to 45 with Graves' ophthalmopathy and some 60 with stable Graves' hyperthyroidism. The paper describes TCR Vbeta CDR3 sequencing of some 130 peripheral blood samples, made up of 40 to 45 ophthalmopathy patients, more than 70 hyperthyroidism patients and 17 progressor patients. The 100 discovery patients were randomly split 7:3 into training and test sets. In addition, the study compared T-cell repertoires in thyroid tissue and in blood from over 5 Graves' hyperthyroidism patients. After sampling, hyperthyroidism patients received methimazole starting at 30 mg daily, and ophthalmopathy patients received high-dose intravenous methylprednisolone. Prospective prediction of ophthalmopathy was tested in an independent validation cohort consisting of some 18 hyperthyroidism patients and 15 or so patients who later progressed to ophthalmopathy. General conclusions and limits of the study: A 13 V-J signature model separated ophthalmopathy from stable hyperthyroidism, with nearly 90% sensitivity and 81.08% specificity in cross-validation and 80%/75% in testing. No statistical method was used to set the sample size in advance, and investigators knew the group allocation. Most expanded thyroid clonotypes (frequency above 0.001) were also detected in blood, suggesting blood repertoires may reflect thyroid immune responses. In validation, progression to ophthalmopathy was predicted by the model with almost 71% sensitivity and roughly 76% specificity, a median of 6.5 months before onset.

The germline V gene specifies MNHEY as CDR1 and SVGAGI as CDR2. Including cysteine and phenylalanine, the CDR3 has 13 amino acids. Just CDR3 DNA is preserved here, 39 bases in frame from base 1. V gives up 2 bases and J gives up 6 bases, and the segment between their germline ends measures 10 bases. TCR beta CDR3 regions were amplified from RNA transcripts. A first-round RT-PCR of the TCR CDR3 used the HTBI primer set with the Qiagen OneStep RT-PCR kit. Libraries were constructed in a second round of multiplex PCR, after which size selection and purification were carried out. Sequencing of the libraries was done on an Illumina HiSeq2000 using paired-end 100 bp reads. As for the original processing: SOAPnuke was used to process the raw data, with reads discarded if the reads contained adapters or uncalled bases, had a mean Phred below 15, or lacked an exact constant-primer or identifier match. COPE v1.2.5 was used to merge high-quality paired reads, and clonotypes were defined as unique nucleotide sequences. MiTCR v1.1 was used to align clonotypes to the IMGT TRBV, TRBD and TRBJ reference segments. The analysis included only V-J combinations with a frequency above 0.0001, which together covered around 99% of the repertoires. A TCS score was defined as the ratio between F50 (clonal expansion) and ExV (chaos), using BLOSUM62-based TCRdist between CDR3 peptides within each V-J. Welch's t-statistics and random forest reduced 450 to 600 V-J features to around 14, which were used in a naive Bayes classifier (R e1071). TCRdb ran its own pipeline on the public reads, namely fastp trimming at Q25 and MiXCR clone calling, and kept in-frame beta chains. One record per CDR3 amino acid sequence lists the most common genes and DNA. The V and J calls come from TCRdb's annotation, not from the publication. Here the sample has hundreds of thousands of distinct CDR3 sequences; roughly 14% occur a single time. The top ten clonotypes cover less than 15% of the sample.

The table lists this clonotype with many counts. Its binding antigen is unknown. Base qualities are not recorded, but no much larger clone differs from it by a single base. In the ophthalmopathy patients, disease was moderately to severely active, with a Clinical Activity Score of 3 or more, a NOSPECS grade of 4 or more, and a duration of less than 3 months. The study excluded patients with uncontrolled infections, other autoimmune diseases, pregnancy or lactation. Diagnoses were established on the basis of clinical symptoms, serum thyroxine and TRAb, thyroid ultrasound, and orbital computed tomography. PBMCs were separated from approximately 9.9 ml of fresh peripheral blood using Ficoll-Paque density gradient centrifugation. Trizol reagent was used to extract total RNA, and RNA quality was then checked on an Agilent 2100 Bioanalyzer.

Sample: blood. The rearrangement joined TRBV6-5 to TRBJ2-5, with the D gene call left open. The origin of this receptor is a man between 18 and 35 years old with Graves' ophthalmopathy. The CDR3 protein is CASSYRVRQTQYF. The DNA is as follows: TGTGCCAGCAGTTACAGGGTGAGGCAGACCCAGTACTTC.